These 22 T cell receptor beta chains were sequenced from one sample in a study of prognosis after radiotherapy for stage I lung cancer. Researchers used two-round multiplex PCR to amplify TCR beta CDR3 starting from genomic DNA. First-round PCR amplification was performed with primers specific to each TRBV and TRBJ gene. Using its own MiXCR run on the multiplex PCR reads, TCRdb lists one record per CDR3 protein. The data hold around 8,600 distinct CDR3 sequences, with around 62% observed a single time. Sequencing was performed on PBMCs, taken before or after stereotactic body radiation therapy (not recorded which). These TCRs come from a donor of 50 years or more with non-small cell lung cancer.

Of note for this clonotype: A far larger clone is one base from this, pointing to a likely read error. This rearrangement joins TRBV6-4 to TRBJ2-7; tentatively, D is TRBD1 (6 bases). The CDR3 has 15 amino acids. Germline V gene sequence: CDR1 MRHNA, CDR2 SNTAGT. V dropped 5 bases and J dropped 7 bases, with 21 bases sitting between them. CDR3 coding DNA: TGTGCCAGCAGTAGGGGGATAGCTTCCTACAATGAGCAGTACTTC. It codes for CASSRGIASYNEQYF.

J is TRBJ2-1 and V is TRBV6-2 or TRBV6-3; 7 positions match TRBD1. Germline lookup yields CDR1 MNHEY and CDR2 SVGEGT. V was pared by 6 bases and J by 11 bases, with 16 bases of the junction left unmatched. The CDR3 is made up of 15 amino acids. CDR3 nucleotides: TGTGCCAGCAGCCCGACCCACGACAGGGAACGAAAGCAGTTCTTC. Translation: CASSPTHDRERKQFF.

This chain uses TRBV28 with TRBJ2-3; D gene uncertain. The V gene lost 4 bases and the J gene lost 1 base, with 9 bases spanning the gap. Germline values: CDR1 MDHEN, CDR2 SYDVKM. The CDR3 is 14 amino acids. This CDR3 reads CASSYLAGTDTQYF. The CDR3 region has the DNA TGTGCCAGCAGTTACTTGGCGGGCACAGATACGCAGTATTTT.

This sequence joins TRBV7-2 and TRBJ2-3, with a tentative D call TRBD1 (5 bases). The germline CDR1 and CDR2 sequences are SGHTA and FQGNSA. The germline V and J ends were trimmed by 3 bases and 4 bases, with 11 bases remaining between them. The CDR3 is 14 amino acids. The CDR3 region is CASSLKTGPDTQYF. DNA for the CDR3: TGTGCCAGCAGCTTGAAAACAGGCCCAGATACGCAGTATTTT.

V and J are TRBV6-1 and TRBJ1-5; 7 bases match TRBD1. The ends lost 5 bases at V and 5 bases at J; junction bases unmatched: 3. CDR1 MNHNS and CDR2 SASEGT come from the germline V gene. This CDR3 is built from 13 residues. Here the CDR3 reads CASSTGEYQPQHF. CDR3 nucleotide sequence: TGTGCCAGCAGTACAGGGGAATATCAGCCCCAGCATTTT.

Of note for this clonotype: An end of the junction differs from the germline gene, which may be a read error. This chain links TRBV6-2 or TRBV6-3 with TRBJ2-3; D is ambiguous. The CDR3 is made up of 13 amino acids. Germline V gene sequence: CDR1 MNHEY, CDR2 SVGEGT. The CDR3 region is CASNVKGTYTQYF. The CDR3 nucleotides read TGTGCCAGCAACGTGAAGGGCACATATACGCAGTATTTT.

V and J are TRBV2 and TRBJ2-1; D is possibly TRBD1 or TRBD2 (5 bases each). CDR1 is SNHLY and CDR2 is FYNNEI in the germline V gene. The CDR3 is made up of 13 amino acids. The V gene lost 8 bases and the J gene lost 9 bases, with 17 bases spanning the gap. This CDR3 is CASGPPRGVEQFF. The CDR3 nucleotides read TGTGCCAGCGGACCCCCGCGAGGGGTTGAGCAGTTCTTC. Full variable domain (outside the CDR3, taken from reference TRBV2 and TRBJ2-1): EPEVTQTPSHQVTQMGQEVILRCVPISNHLYFYWYRQILGQKVEFLVSFYNNEISEKSEIFDDQFSVERPDGSNFTLKIRSTKLEDSAMYFCASGPPRGVEQFFGPGTRLTVL.

By share, this clonotype counts as medium-sized (0.01 to 0.1%). J is TRBJ2-7 and V is TRBV27; 7 bases fit TRBD2. The CDR3 runs to 15 residues. CDR1 is MNHEY and CDR2 is SMNVEV in the germline V gene (reference sequence). The ends lost 5 bases at V and 2 bases at J; junction bases unmatched: 9. The DNA for the CDR3 is TGTGCCAGCAGTCCCTACCGGGGGGATACCTACGAGCAGTACTTC. Its translation is CASSPYRGDTYEQYF.

This clonotype is deemed medium-sized (0.01 to 0.1%). This chain uses TRBV28 with TRBJ2-7; 11 nucleotides match TRBD2. The germline CDR1 and CDR2 sequences are MDHEN and SYDVKM. The CDR3 totals 14 residues. The V gene end was trimmed by 8 bases and the J gene end by 4 bases; junction bases not matched to a gene: 7. In DNA form, the CDR3 reads TGTGCCAGCCGCGGTGGGACTAGCGGATACGAGCAGTACTTC. It encodes CASRGGTSGYEQYF.

This clonotype was counted ten times or more. A much bigger clone sits one base away, suggesting this may be a read error. The rearrangement uses TRBV24-1 and TRBJ2-1; 8 positions match TRBD2. The CDR3 covers 14 residues. Germline CDR1 and CDR2: KGHDR and SFDVKD. The chain's CDR3 is CAASQTSAYNEQFF. CDR3 nucleotide sequence: TGTGCCGCCAGTCAGACTAGCGCATACAATGAGCAGTTCTTC.

This clonotype was seen only once. The chain joins TRBV28 to TRBJ1-3; 7 nucleotides align to TRBD1. Germline V lookup: CDR1 MDHEN, CDR2 SYDVKM. The CDR3 is 15 residues long. The V and J ends lost 5 bases and 2 bases, in that order; junction bases with no gene match: 6. For the CDR3, the DNA is TGTGCCAGCAGTCAACCAGGGGGGACTGGAAACACCATATATTTT. Amino acids: CASSQPGGTGNTIYF.

V gene TRBV20-1 combines with J gene TRBJ2-3; no reliable D call. The V and J ends lost 4 bases and 2 bases respectively, with 4 bases between them. The germline gives CDR1 DFQATT, CDR2 SNEGSKA (reference sequence). The CDR3 sequence is 11 residues long. CDR3 in DNA: TGCAGTGCTACTTACACAGATACGCAGTATTTT. Translation gives CSATYTDTQYF.

This clonotype was recorded many times. A read error may account for a junction end that differs from germline. The chain links TRBV7-9 to TRBJ2-1; D uncertain. CDR1 SEHNR and CDR2 FQNEAQ come from the germline V gene (reference sequence). The length of the CDR3 is 17 residues. In DNA, the CDR3 is TGTGCCAGCACCCCCAATGGGGTGACCTCCGACCACAATGAGCAGTCCTTC. Protein product: CASTPNGVTSDHNEQSF.

The chain combines TRBV5-1 with TRBJ1-3, with D tentatively TRBD1 (5 bases). Looked up from germline, CDR1 is SGHRS and CDR2 is YFSETQ. The CDR3 spans 13 residues. V was cut by 4 bases and J by 2 bases, with 7 bases left in between. The CDR3 protein is CASSPGPGNTIYF. The CDR3 DNA is TGCGCCAGCAGCCCGGGACCTGGAAACACCATATATTTT.

This clonotype was counted ten times or more. The chain uses TRBV11-2 and TRBJ2-5; TRBD1 or TRBD2 may be the D gene (6 bases each). V lost 5 bases, J lost 5 bases, and 24 bases lay in between. Germline lookup yields CDR1 SGHAT and CDR2 FQNNGV. The CDR3 extends over 17 amino acids. The CDR3 protein is CASSPPWGERGSETQYF. CDR3 in DNA: TGTGCCAGCAGCCCGCCCTGGGGGGAGAGGGGGAGCGAGACCCAGTACTTC.

This clonotype is medium-sized by share. At one end, the junction sequence differs from germline, possibly due to a read error. V is TRBV4-1 and J is TRBJ2-3; the D call may be TRBD1 or TRBD2 (5 bases each). The CDR3 contains 15 residues. The germline V gene encodes CDR1 MGHRA and CDR2 YSYEKL. CDR3 sequence: CASSLTGASTDTQYF. The CDR3 DNA is TGTGCCAGCAGCCTAACCGGGGCTAGCACAGATACGCAGTATTTT.

The rearrangement joins TRBV20-1 to TRBJ2-1, with D maybe TRBD2 (5 bases). Germline-derived CDR1 and CDR2 are DFQATT and SNEGSKA (reference sequence). The CDR3 has 14 amino acids. Deletions cut 5 bases from V and 4 bases from J, with 15 bases between. CDR3 sequence reads: CSALRLSVYNEQFF. The CDR3 DNA reads as TGCAGTGCTCTCAGACTATCGGTGTACAATGAGCAGTTCTTC.

This clonotype qualifies as medium-sized. This rearrangement joins TRBV6-1 to TRBJ2-2, with a possible D match to TRBD1 (6 bases). The CDR3 extends over 18 amino acids. V lost 2 bases and J 5 bases, leaving 21 bases between the germline ends. Germline V CDR1 and CDR2: MNHNS, SASEGT. Here the CDR3 reads CASSESLLIGGTTGELFF. The CDR3 DNA is TGTGCCAGCAGTGAATCCCTACTGATAGGGGGTACAACCGGGGAGCTGTTTTTT.

V gene TRBV20-1 combines with J gene TRBJ2-7, with D unclear. V lost 6 bases, J lost 3 bases, and 12 bases lay in between. The CDR3 totals 12 residues. Germline CDR1 and CDR2: DFQATT and SNEGSKA (reference sequence). The CDR3 spells CSAISCSYEQYF. CDR3 nucleotide sequence: TGCAGTGCCATTAGCTGTAGCTACGAGCAGTACTTC.

This clonotype is labeled as medium-sized. This chain uses TRBV7-3 with TRBJ2-1; 7 nucleotides match TRBD2. This CDR3 is built from 15 residues. CDR1 and CDR2 from the germline V gene are SGHTA and FQGTGA. V shed 5 bases, J shed 9 bases, and the junction held 13 bases outside the gene matches. CDR3 nucleotide sequence: TGTGCCAGCAGCACCTCTAGCGGTCCGGTTAGTGAGCAGTTCTTC. This gives the protein CASSTSSGPVSEQFF.

This clonotype was seen repeatedly, ten times or more. The rearrangement links TRBV5-4 to TRBJ2-7; D is unclear. Trimming stripped 2 bases from V and 2 bases from J, with 5 bases between. Germline values: CDR1 SGHNT, CDR2 YYREEE (reference sequence). This CDR3 has 12 residues. The CDR3, as DNA: TGTGCCAGCAGCTTCGATGCCTACGAGCAGTACTTC. Protein: CASSFDAYEQYF.

In the case of this clonotype: A read error may produce the germline difference seen at one junction end. The CDR3 protein is CASRLHGDRNQPQHF. The CDR3 DNA reads as TGCGCCAGCAGGCTACACGGTGATCGCAATCAGCCCCAGCATTTT. J is TRBJ1-5 and V is TRBV6-2 or TRBV6-3; D unclear. Germline V gene sequence: CDR1 MNHEY, CDR2 SVGEGT. CDR3 length: 15 residues.